This TCR beta chain appears in the sequencing data of a study of blood T cell repertoires in COVID-19. Turning to the study itself: In each case, the material was cDNA or gDNA derived from T cells, B-cell-depleted T cells, or PBMCs.

TCRdb keeps only in-frame clones here, not all; method: immunoSEQ multiplex PCR. The data show approximately 130,000 clones, with approximately 82% seen just once and more than 5% held by the top ten. CDR1 and CDR2 from the germline V gene are LNHDA and SQIVND (reference sequence). The CDR3 loop spans 15 amino acids. V shed 0 bases and J shed 5 bases, with 13 bases lying between them. This clone was counted a few times. Sequenced material: peripheral blood. The clonotype comes from a man older than 75 with active or convalescent COVID-19. The rearrangement uses TRBV19 and TRBJ1-2, with a possible D match to TRBD1 (5 bases). Here the CDR3 reads CASSIERRQGYGYTF. In DNA form, the CDR3 reads TGTGCCAGTAGTATAGAGCGCCGGCAGGGTTATGGCTACACCTTC.